The 9 T cell receptor beta chains in this list originate from one sample, sequenced in a study of Ad26.COV2.S vaccination and SARS-CoV-2 variants. Treatment reported: around 19 received Ad26.COV2.S at low or high dose, single or two shots; 5 received placebo; per-sample allocation not given. Day 63 following the first vaccine or placebo injection was when the samples were taken. Clones were read by immunoSEQ multiplex PCR, and TCRdb kept only the in-frame ones, dropping some. The repertoire holds fewer than 400,000 clones, with around 84% as singletons. The sequencing here drew on peripheral blood, taken in a trial of Ad26.COV2.S vaccine versus placebo. These receptors originate from a person between 18 and 59 years old who received the Ad26.COV2.S COVID-19 vaccine or a placebo.

This chain uses TRBV9 with TRBJ2-3; no definite D call. The CDR3 is 16 amino acids. Per germline, CDR1 SGDLS and CDR2 YYNGEE. V lost 0 bases and J 2 bases, leaving 13 bases between the germline ends. The CDR3 region is CASSVDSGYPTDTQYF. The DNA of the CDR3 is TGTGCCAGCAGCGTAGACTCAGGATACCCCACAGATACGCAGTATTTT.

The CDR3 bases are TGTGCCAGCAGCTCGGGACTAGCGGGGAACAATGAGCAGTTCTTC. Amino acids: CASSSGLAGNNEQFF. The chain links TRBV7-6 to TRBJ2-1, with 13 bases that match TRBD2. V lost 4 bases to trimming and J lost 5 bases; unmatched junction nucleotides: 2. The CDR3 runs 15 residues. Germline V gene lookup returns CDR1 SGHVS and CDR2 FNYEAQ.

Here the CDR3 DNA reads TGTGCCAGCAGCTACCAGGACAGGGTCGGGGAGCCCCAGCATTTT. Translated, it gives CASSYQDRVGEPQHF. This chain links TRBV5-5 with TRBJ1-5; the match to TRBD1 covers 8 bases. This CDR3 spans 15 amino acids. Germline CDR1 reads SGHKS; CDR2 reads YYEKEE (reference sequence). The V gene end was trimmed by 3 bases and the J gene end by 8 bases; junction bases not matched to a gene: 10. The full variable domain, completed using reference TRBV5-5 and TRBJ1-5, is DAGVTQSPTHLIKTRGQQVTLRCSPISGHKSVSWYQQVLGQGPQFIFQYYEKEERGRGNFPDRFSARQFPNYSSELNVNALLLGDSALYLCASSYQDRVGEPQHFGDGTRLSIL.

The genes are TRBV15 and TRBJ1-2; D is unclear. This CDR3 has 13 residues. V lost 5 bases and J 4 bases, leaving 11 bases between the germline ends. The germline gives CDR1 LNHNV, CDR2 YYDKDF (reference sequence). In nucleotides, the CDR3 is TGTGCCACCAGCCAGGTCCGGGGCTATGGCTACACCTTC. It codes for CATSQVRGYGYTF.

The chain recombines TRBV18 with TRBJ1-3; D perhaps matches TRBD1 (5 bases). Per the germline V gene, CDR1 is KGHSH and CDR2 is LQKENI. Deletions cut 3 bases from V and 1 base from J, with 13 bases between. The CDR3 covers 16 residues. The CDR3 reads CASSPGQALSGNTIYF. Here the CDR3 DNA reads TGTGCCAGCTCACCGGGGCAGGCGCTGTCTGGAAACACCATATATTTT.

This chain connects TRBV13 to TRBJ1-2; 7 bases line up with TRBD1. The CDR3 consists of 16 residues. The germline CDR1 and CDR2 sequences are PRHDT and FYEKMQ (reference sequence). The V and J ends lost 0 bases and 7 bases, in that order; junction bases with no gene match: 11. The CDR3 sequence is CASSLGPNRGYSGYTF. CDR3 bases: TGTGCCAGCAGCTTAGGGCCCAACAGGGGCTATAGTGGCTACACCTTC. The entire variable domain, with the rest obtained from reference TRBV13 and TRBJ1-2, is as follows: AAGVIQSPRHLIKEKRETATLKCYPIPRHDTVYWYQQGPGQDPQFLISFYEKMQSDKGSIPDRFSAQQFSDYHSELNMSSLELGDSALYFCASSLGPNRGYSGYTFGSGTRLTVV.

The rearrangement joins TRBV4-3 to TRBJ1-2; 7 nucleotides line up with TRBD1. V trimming: 0 bases; J trimming: 8 bases; junction bases outside the gene matches: 3. The CDR3 runs to 13 residues. Germline CDR1 reads LGHNA; CDR2 reads YSLEER. As DNA, the CDR3 is TGCGCCAGCAGCCAAGATCGGGACAGCGGCTACACCTTC. This gives the protein CASSQDRDSGYTF.

The chain employs TRBV4-1 and TRBJ2-1; D ambiguous. The germline CDR1 and CDR2 sequences are MGHRA and YSYEKL. V was trimmed by 2 bases and J by 2 bases, leaving 4 bases between them. The CDR3 is 13 residues long. The CDR3 nucleotides read TGCGCCAGCAGCCAATTGCCCTACAATGAGCAGTTCTTC. Amino acids: CASSQLPYNEQFF.

This chain uses TRBV30 with TRBJ1-1; D unclear. Germline values: CDR1 GTSNPN, CDR2 SVGIG (reference sequence). The CDR3 has 14 residues. Trimming cost V 0 bases and J 7 bases, with 15 bases left between them. The CDR3 loop is CAWSVSVSRFEAFF. The CDR3 DNA sequence: TGTGCCTGGAGTGTAAGTGTCTCGCGGTTTGAAGCTTTCTTT.